The following is a T cell receptor (beta chain) sequence with its context. Its antigen is unknown. This entry is derived from a study of cytomegalovirus exposure and HLA in healthy donors. Findings of the study overall: Later genetic work tied a missense DCLRE1C variant to beta-chain V and J trimming.

The CDR3 runs to 16 residues. Trimming removed 0 bases from V and 1 base from J; junction bases left unmatched: 5. Germline V gene lookup returns CDR1 SGDLS and CDR2 YYNGEE. 60 Vbeta and 13 Jbeta primers were used in PCR. Using immunoSEQ multiplex PCR, the repertoire was profiled, and TCRdb retains in-frame clones only, with some absent. The sample records roughly 230,000 clones, 85% to 95% being singletons. Sequenced material: PBMCs. The rearrangement joins TRBV9 to TRBJ2-7; 9 bases map to TRBD2. The sequence derives from a girl aged 2 to 9 in good health and CMV-seronegative. CDR3 protein: CASSVALAGESYEQYF. CDR3 coding DNA: TGTGCCAGCAGCGTAGCCTTAGCGGGAGAATCCTACGAGCAGTACTTC.